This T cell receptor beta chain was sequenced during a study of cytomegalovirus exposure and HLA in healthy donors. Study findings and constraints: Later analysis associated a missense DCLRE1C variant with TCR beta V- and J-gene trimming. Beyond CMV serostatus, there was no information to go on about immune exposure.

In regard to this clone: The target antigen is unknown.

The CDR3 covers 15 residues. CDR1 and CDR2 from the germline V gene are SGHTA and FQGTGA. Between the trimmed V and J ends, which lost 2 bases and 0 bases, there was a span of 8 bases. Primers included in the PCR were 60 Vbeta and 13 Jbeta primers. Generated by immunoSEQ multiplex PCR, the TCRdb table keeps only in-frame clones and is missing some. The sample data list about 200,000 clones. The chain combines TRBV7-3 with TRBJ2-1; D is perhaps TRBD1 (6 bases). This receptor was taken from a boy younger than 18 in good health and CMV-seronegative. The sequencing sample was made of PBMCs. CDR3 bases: TGTGCCAGCAGCTTAGAGGGGGACTCCTACAATGAGCAGTTCTTC. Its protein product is CASSLEGDSYNEQFF.